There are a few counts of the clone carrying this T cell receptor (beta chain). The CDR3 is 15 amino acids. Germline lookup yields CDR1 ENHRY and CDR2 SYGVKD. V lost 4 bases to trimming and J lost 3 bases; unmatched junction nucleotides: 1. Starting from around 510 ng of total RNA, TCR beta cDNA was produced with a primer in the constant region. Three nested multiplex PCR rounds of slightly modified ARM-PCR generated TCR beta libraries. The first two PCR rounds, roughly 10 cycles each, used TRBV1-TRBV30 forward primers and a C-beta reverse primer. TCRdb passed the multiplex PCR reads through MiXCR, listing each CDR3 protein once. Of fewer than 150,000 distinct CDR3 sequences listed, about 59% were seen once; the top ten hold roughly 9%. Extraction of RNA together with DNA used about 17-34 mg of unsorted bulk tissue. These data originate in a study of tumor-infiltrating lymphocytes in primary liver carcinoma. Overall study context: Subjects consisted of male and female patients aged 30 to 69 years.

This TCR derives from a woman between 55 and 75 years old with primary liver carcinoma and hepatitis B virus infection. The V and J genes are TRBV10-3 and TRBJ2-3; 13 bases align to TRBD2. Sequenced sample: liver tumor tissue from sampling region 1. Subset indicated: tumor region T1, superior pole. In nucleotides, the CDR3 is TGTGCCATCAGTGGGACTAGCGGGAGTACAGATACGCAGTATTTT. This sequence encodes CAISGTSGSTDTQYF.